Shown below are 2 T cell receptor beta chains from a single sample sequenced in a study of long-term antiretroviral therapy in people with HIV. They ran version v3.0 of the immunoSEQ assay at survey level. Some clones are missing from TCRdb's copy, which holds only in-frame ones; the method was immunoSEQ multiplex PCR. Among some 16,000 clones listed, roughly 79% were seen once. The sequences come from unsorted PBMCs, collected 2.3 years after starting antiretroviral therapy. These receptors were obtained from a woman aged 40 to 50 with HIV.

This chain links TRBV6-5 with TRBJ1-2; 8 positions agree with TRBD1. Per the germline V gene, CDR1 is MNHEY and CDR2 is SVGAGI. The CDR3 runs to 14 residues. The junction had 10 bases not matched to a gene; V was cut back by 5 bases and J by 8 bases. The CDR3 DNA reads as TGTGCCAGCAGTACGACGGACAGGGCGGGGGGCTACACCTTC. It specifies CASSTTDRAGGYTF.

The V and J genes are TRBV6-5 and TRBJ1-1; D call uncertain. Trimming cost V 0 bases and J 4 bases, with 12 bases left between them. This CDR3 contains 15 residues. Germline V gene sequence: CDR1 MNHEY, CDR2 SVGAGI. Written as DNA, the CDR3 is TGTGCCAGCAGTTACTCGACCCACAGTTTCACTGAAGCTTTCTTT. Amino acids: CASSYSTHSFTEAFF.